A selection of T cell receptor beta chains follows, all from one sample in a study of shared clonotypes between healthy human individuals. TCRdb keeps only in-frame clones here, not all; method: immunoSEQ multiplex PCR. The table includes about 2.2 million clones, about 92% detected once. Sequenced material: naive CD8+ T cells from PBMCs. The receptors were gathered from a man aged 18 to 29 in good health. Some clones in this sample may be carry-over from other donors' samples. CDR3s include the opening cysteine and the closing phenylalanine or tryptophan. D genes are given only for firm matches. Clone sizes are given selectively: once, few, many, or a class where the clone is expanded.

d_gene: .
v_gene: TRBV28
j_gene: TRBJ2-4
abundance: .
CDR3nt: TGTGCCAGCAACCACCTCAGGGGATTCGACAAAAACATTCAGTACTTC
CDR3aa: CASNHLRGFDKNIQYF

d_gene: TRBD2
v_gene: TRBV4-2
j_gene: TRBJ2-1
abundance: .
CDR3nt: TGTGCCAGCAACCCCAGGGCGGGAGTGAGTGAGCAGTTCTTC
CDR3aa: CASNPRAGVSEQFF

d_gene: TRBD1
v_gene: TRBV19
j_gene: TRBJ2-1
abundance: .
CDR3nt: TGTGCCAGCACCGGGGACAGGGCCTCAAATGAGCAGTTCTTC
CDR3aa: CASTGDRASNEQFF

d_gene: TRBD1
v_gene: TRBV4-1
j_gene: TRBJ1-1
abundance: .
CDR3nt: TGCGCCAGCAGCCAAGGGACAGGGGCTGAAGCTTTCTTT
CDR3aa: CASSQGTGAEAFF

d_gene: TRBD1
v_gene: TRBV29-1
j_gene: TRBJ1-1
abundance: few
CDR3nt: TGCAGCGTAACAGGGGCGAACACTGAAGCTTTCTTT
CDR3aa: CSVTGANTEAFF

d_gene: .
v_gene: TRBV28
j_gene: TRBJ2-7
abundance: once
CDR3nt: TGTGCCAGCAGTTTAACCCGCAGCGGATCCCTCTCCTACGAGCAGTACTTC
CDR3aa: CASSLTRSGSLSYEQYF

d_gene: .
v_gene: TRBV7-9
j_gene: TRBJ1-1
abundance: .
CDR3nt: TGTGCCAGCAGCGTAGGACGGGGTGGGACTGAAGCTTTCTTT
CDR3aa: CASSVGRGGTEAFF

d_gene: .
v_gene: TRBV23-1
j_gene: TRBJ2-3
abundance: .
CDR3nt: TGCGCCAGCATTCCTTGCACAGATACGCAGTATTTT
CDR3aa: CASIPCTDTQYF

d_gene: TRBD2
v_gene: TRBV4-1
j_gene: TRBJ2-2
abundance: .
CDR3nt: TGCGCCAGCAGCCCCTTGGGACTAGCCGCGAACACCGGGGAGCTGTTTTTT
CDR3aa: CASSPLGLAANTGELFF

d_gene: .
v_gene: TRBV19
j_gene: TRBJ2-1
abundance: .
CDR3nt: TGTGCCAGTAGTATAGGTCGGACGGCTGAGCAGTTCTTC
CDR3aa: CASSIGRTAEQFF

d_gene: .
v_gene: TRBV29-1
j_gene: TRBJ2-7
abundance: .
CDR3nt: TGCAGCGTTGAATTAGGGACCTACGAGCAGTACTTC
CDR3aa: CSVELGTYEQYF

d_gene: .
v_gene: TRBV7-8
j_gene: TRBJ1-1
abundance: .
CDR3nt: TGTGCCAGCAGTCCCCGCATCGACACTGAAGCTTTCTTT
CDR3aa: CASSPRIDTEAFF

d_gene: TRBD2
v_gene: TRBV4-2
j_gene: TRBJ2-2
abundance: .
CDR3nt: TGTGCCAGCAGCGAACTAGCGGGAGGCTCGATCGGGGAGCTGTTTTTT
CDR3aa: CASSELAGGSIGELFF

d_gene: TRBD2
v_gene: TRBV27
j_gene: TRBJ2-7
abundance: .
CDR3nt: TGTGCCAGCAGTACATCGGGACTAGCGGGAGACGAGCAGTACTTC
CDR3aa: CASSTSGLAGDEQYF

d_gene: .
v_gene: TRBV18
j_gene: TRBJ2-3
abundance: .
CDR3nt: TGTGCCAGCTCACCATTGGGTGGCACAGATACGCAGTATTTT
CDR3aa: CASSPLGGTDTQYF

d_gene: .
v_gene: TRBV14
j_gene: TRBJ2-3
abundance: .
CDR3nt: TGTGCCAGCAGCCACAGGGTGCGTTTGACAGATACGCAGTATTTT
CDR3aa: CASSHRVRLTDTQYF

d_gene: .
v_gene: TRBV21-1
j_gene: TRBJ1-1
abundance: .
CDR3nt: TGTGCCAGCATCGGAGGGGGGACTGAAGCTTTCTTT
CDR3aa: CASIGGGTEAFF

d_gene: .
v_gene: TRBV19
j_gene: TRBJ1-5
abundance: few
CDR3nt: TGTGCCAGTAGTACCAATAGTTGGGTCAGCAGCAATCAGCCCCAGCATTTT
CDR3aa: CASSTNSWVSSNQPQHF

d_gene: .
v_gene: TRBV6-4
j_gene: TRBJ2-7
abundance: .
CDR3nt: TGTGCCAGCAGTGACTCGATTTATGGGGGAGAGCAGTACTTC
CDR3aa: CASSDSIYGGEQYF

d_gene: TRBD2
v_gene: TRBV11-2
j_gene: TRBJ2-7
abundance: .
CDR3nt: TGTGCCAGCAGCTTAGGTCTAGCGGGGACCTACGAGCAGTACTTC
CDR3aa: CASSLGLAGTYEQYF

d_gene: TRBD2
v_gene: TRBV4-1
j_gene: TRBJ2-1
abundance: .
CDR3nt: TGCGCCAGCAGCCAAGAAGGCGGGAGTGGGTCCTACAATGAGCAGTTCTTC
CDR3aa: CASSQEGGSGSYNEQFF

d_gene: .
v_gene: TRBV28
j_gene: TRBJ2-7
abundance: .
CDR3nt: TGTGCCAGCAGTTTATCAGGCAGTTACTACGAGCAGTACTTC
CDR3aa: CASSLSGSYYEQYF

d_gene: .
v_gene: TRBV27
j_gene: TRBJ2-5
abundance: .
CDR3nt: TGTGCCAGCAGTTTAAGGGGAGAGGAGACCCAGTACTTC
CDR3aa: CASSLRGEETQYF

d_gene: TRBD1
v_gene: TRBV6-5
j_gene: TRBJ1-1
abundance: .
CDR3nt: TGTGCCAGCAACAGGGGGTGGAACACTGAAGCTTTCTTT
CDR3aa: CASNRGWNTEAFF

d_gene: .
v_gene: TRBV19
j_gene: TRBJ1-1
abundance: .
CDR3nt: TGTGCCAGTTTAACGCATGAGAGGCGGGGTGAAGCTTTCTTT
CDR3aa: CASLTHERRGEAFF

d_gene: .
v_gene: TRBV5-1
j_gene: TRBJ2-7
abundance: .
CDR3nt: TGCGCCAGCAGCGACCCCACTGGGGGTCTTGGCGAGCAGTACTTC
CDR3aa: CASSDPTGGLGEQYF

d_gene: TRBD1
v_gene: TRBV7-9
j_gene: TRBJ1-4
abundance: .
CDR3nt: TGTGCCAGCAGCTTACAGAGGGGGCCATATGAAAAACTGTTTTTT
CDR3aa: CASSLQRGPYEKLFF

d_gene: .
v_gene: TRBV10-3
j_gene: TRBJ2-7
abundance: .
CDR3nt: TGTGCCATCAGCGTCACCGCCCCCTACGAGCAGTACTTC
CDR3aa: CAISVTAPYEQYF

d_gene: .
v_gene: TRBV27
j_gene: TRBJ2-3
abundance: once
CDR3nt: TGTGCCAGCAGTTTATTGCGGGACCGCACAGATACGCAGTATTTT
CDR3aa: CASSLLRDRTDTQYF

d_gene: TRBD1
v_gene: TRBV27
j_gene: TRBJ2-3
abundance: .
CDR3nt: TGTGCCAGCAGAGTTACAGGGGGCGTAGCTTTGGATACGCAGTATTTT
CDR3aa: CASRVTGGVALDTQYF

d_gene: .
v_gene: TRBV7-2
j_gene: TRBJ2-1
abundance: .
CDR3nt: TGTGCCAGCAGCTCGACATGGGAGCCCGGCAATACTGAGCAGTTCTTC
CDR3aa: CASSSTWEPGNTEQFF

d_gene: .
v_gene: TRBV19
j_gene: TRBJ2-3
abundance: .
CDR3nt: TGTGCCAGTAGTATTAGGGCGAAAGATACGCAGTATTTT
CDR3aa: CASSIRAKDTQYF

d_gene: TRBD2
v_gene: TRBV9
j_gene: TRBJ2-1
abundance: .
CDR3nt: TGTGCCAGCAGCGGCCGACTAGCGGAAACCTACAATGAGCAGTTCTTC
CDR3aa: CASSGRLAETYNEQFF

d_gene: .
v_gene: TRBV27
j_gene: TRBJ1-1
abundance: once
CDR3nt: TGTGCCAGCAGTCTCCGGGACATGCGATTGGGTGGCACTGAAGCTTTCTTT
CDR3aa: CASSLRDMRLGGTEAFF

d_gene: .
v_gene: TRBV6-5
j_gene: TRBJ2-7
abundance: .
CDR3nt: TGTGCCAGCAGTTACTCGAGCGGCGGCTACGAGCAGTACTTC
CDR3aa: CASSYSSGGYEQYF